Described below is a single T cell receptor beta chain sequence and its context. The identical CDR3 is also encoded by other nucleotide sequences in the sample. CDR3 length: 12 amino acids. Germline CDR1 is MGHDK and CDR2 is SYGVNS. Trimming cost V 0 bases and J 4 bases, with 3 bases left between them. In the authors' workflow: Amplified reference gene primers provided the basis for estimating nucleated cell counts. Data came from immunoSEQ multiplex PCR; TCRdb stores just in-frame clones and leaves some out. D and trimming come from the DNA, and the V and J calls and clone size come from that table. Among about 62,000 clones listed, roughly 90% were seen once. This sample is part of a study of blood T cell repertoires in COVID-19. Study overall: The United States, Italy and Spain supplied acute and convalescent COVID-19 samples.

The J gene is TRBJ1-1, the V gene TRBV25-1; unclear D gene. Sequenced sample: peripheral blood. This receptor was obtained from a woman between 55 and 75 years old with acute or convalescent COVID-19. The CDR3 nucleotides read TGTGCCAGCAGTGAATACGGCACTGAAGCTTTCTTT. Translating gives CASSEYGTEAFF.